This T cell receptor beta chain was recorded in a study of tumor and adjacent non-tumor tissue in lung cancer. Whole-study context: Histology: under 15 adenocarcinoma, a couple of squamous cell carcinoma, 1 small cell lung cancer.

This sample's RNA came from whole unsorted tissue. V was pared by 5 bases and J by 2 bases, with 23 bases of the junction left unmatched. Germline lookup yields CDR1 SGHRS and CDR2 YFSETQ. CDR3 length equals 21 residues. A modified ARM-PCR protocol with three rounds of nested PCR amplified TCRbeta. TCRdb independently ran MiXCR on the multiplex PCR reads; one entry per CDR3 protein. This table holds 65,000 to 90,000 distinct CDR3 sequences, less than 75% found once. This TCR derives from a woman aged 70 to 79 with non-small cell lung cancer. The specimen was lung tumor tissue. This chain uses TRBV5-1 with TRBJ2-3; 10 positions match TRBD2. CDR3 protein: CASRYPLTGSGRAENTDTQYF. CDR3 DNA sequence: TGCGCCAGCAGGTACCCGCTCACGGGCAGCGGGAGGGCCGAAAACACAGATACGCAGTATTTT.